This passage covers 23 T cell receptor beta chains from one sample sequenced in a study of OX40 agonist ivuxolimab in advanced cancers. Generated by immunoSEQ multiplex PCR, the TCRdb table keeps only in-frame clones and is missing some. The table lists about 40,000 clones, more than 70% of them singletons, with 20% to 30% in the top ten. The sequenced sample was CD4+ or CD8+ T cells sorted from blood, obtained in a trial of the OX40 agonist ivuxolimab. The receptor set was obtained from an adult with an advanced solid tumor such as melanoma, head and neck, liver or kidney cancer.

CDR3 protein: CASSHTIPGLSSYNEQFF. CDR3 nucleotide sequence: TGCGCCAGCAGCCATACAATCCCGGGACTCAGCTCCTACAATGAGCAGTTCTTC. The chain uses TRBV4-1 and TRBJ2-1; maybe TRBD2 (6 bases). This CDR3 comprises 18 residues. Germline-derived CDR1 and CDR2 are MGHRA and YSYEKL. V was trimmed by 3 bases and J by 0 bases, leaving 18 bases between them.

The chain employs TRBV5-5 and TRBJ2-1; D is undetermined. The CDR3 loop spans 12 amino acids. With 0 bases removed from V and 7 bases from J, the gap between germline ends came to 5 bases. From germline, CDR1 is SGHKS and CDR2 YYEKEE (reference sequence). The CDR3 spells CASSLVANEQFF. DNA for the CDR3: TGTGCCAGCAGCTTGGTGGCGAATGAGCAGTTCTTC.

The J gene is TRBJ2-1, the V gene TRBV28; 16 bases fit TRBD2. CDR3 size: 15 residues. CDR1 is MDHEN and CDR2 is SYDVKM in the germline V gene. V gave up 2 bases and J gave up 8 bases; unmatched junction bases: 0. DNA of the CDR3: TGTGCCAGCAGTTTAGGGACTAGCGGGAGGGATGAGCAGTTCTTC. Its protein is CASSLGTSGRDEQFF.

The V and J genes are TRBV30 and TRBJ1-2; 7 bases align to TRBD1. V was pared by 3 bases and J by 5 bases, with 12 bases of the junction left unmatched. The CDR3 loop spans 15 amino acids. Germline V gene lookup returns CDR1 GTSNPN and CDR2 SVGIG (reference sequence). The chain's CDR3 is CAWSRQTGLSYGYTF. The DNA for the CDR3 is TGTGCCTGGAGCCGACAGACAGGGCTTTCGTATGGCTACACCTTC.

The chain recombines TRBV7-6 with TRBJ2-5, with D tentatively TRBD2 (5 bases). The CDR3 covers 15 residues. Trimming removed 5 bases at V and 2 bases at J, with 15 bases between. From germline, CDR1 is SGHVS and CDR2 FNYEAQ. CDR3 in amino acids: CASSPDAGRQETQYF. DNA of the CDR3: TGTGCCAGCAGCCCCGATGCGGGTCGGCAAGAGACCCAGTACTTC. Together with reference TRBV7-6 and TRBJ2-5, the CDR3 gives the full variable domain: GAGVSQSPRYKVTKRGQDVALRCDPISGHVSLYWYRQALGQGPEFLTYFNYEAQQDKSGLPNDRFSAERPEGSISTLTIQRTEQRDSAMYRCASSPDAGRQETQYFGPGTRLLVL.

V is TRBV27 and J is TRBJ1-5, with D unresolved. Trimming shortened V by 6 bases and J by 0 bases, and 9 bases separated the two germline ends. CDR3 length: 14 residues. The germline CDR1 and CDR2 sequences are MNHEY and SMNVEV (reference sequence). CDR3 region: CASRPGNSNQPQHF. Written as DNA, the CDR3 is TGTGCCAGCAGACCTGGGAATAGCAATCAGCCCCAGCATTTT.

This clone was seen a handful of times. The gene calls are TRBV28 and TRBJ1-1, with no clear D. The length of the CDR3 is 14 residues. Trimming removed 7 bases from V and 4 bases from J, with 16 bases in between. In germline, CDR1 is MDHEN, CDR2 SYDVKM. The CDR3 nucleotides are TGTGCCAGCATCAATCCGGGAGGACGCACTGAAGCTTTCTTT. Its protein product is CASINPGGRTEAFF.

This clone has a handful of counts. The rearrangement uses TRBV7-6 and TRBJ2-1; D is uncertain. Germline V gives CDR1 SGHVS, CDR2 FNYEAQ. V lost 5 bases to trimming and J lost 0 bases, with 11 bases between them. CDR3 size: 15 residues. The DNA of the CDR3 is TGTGCCAGCAGCGACGGTCACAGCTCCTACAATGAGCAGTTCTTC. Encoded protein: CASSDGHSSYNEQFF.

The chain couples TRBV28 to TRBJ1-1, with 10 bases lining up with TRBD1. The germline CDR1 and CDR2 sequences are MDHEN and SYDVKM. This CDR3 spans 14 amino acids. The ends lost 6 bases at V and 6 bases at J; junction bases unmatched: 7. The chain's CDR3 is CASRSTGGRAEAFF. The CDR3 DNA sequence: TGTGCCAGCAGATCGACAGGGGGCAGGGCTGAAGCTTTCTTT. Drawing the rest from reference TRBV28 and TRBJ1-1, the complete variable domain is DVKVTQSSRYLVKRTGEKVFLECVQDMDHENMFWYRQDPGLGLRLIYFSYDVKMKEKGDIPEGYSVSREKKERFSLILESASTNQTSMYLCASRSTGGRAEAFFGQGTRLTVV.

The CDR3 reads CASSLTGVSNQPQHF. CDR3 sequence (DNA): TGTGCCAGCAGCTTGACAGGGGTCAGCAATCAGCCCCAGCATTTT. The V and J genes are TRBV7-9 and TRBJ1-5, with 8 positions matching TRBD1. J gave up 1 base and V 3 bases, and 2 bases lay outside the gene matches. The germline V gene has CDR1 SEHNR and CDR2 FQNEAQ (reference sequence). The CDR3 covers 15 residues.

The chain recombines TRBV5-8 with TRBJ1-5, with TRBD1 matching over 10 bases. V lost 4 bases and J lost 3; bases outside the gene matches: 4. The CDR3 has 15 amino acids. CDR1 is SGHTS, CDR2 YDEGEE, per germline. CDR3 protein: CASSTDRGYNQPQHF. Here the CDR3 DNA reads TGTGCCAGCAGCACGGACAGGGGGTACAATCAGCCCCAGCATTTT. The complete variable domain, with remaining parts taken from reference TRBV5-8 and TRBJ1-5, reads EAGVTQSPTHLIKTRGQQATLRCSPISGHTSVYWYQQALGLGLQFLLWYDEGEERNRGNFPPRFSGRQFPNYSSELNVNALELEDSALYLCASSTDRGYNQPQHFGDGTRLSIL.

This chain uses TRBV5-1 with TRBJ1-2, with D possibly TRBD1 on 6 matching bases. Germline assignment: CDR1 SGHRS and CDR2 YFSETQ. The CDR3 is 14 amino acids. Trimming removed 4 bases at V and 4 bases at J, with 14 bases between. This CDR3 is CASSLKQGTYGYTF. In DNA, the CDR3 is TGCGCCAGCAGCCTAAAGCAGGGGACCTATGGCTACACCTTC.

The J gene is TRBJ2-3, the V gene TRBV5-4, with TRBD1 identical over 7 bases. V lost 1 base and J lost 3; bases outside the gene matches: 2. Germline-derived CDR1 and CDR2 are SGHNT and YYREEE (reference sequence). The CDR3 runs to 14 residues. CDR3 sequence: CASSLSTGTDTQYF. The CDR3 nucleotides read TGTGCCAGCAGCTTGTCGACAGGGACAGATACGCAGTATTTT.

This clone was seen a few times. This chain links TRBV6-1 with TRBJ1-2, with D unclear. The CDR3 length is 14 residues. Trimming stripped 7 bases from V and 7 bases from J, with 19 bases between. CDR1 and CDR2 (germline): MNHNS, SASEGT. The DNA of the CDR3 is TGTGCCAGCATTAGGACCGGAAGACATGGTGGCTACACCTTC. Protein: CASIRTGRHGGYTF.

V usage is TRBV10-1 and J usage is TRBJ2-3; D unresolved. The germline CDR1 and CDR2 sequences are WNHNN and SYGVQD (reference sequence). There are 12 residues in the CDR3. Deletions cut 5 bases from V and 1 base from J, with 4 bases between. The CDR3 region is CASSTGTDTQYF. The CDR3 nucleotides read TGCGCCAGCAGTACCGGCACAGATACGCAGTATTTT.

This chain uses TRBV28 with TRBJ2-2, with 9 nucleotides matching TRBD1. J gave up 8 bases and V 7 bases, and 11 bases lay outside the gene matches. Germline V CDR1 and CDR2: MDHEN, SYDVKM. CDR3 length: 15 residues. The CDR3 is CASITRTGAFGELFF. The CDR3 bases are TGTGCCAGCATCACAAGGACAGGGGCATTTGGGGAGCTGTTTTTT. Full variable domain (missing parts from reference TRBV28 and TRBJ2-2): DVKVTQSSRYLVKRTGEKVFLECVQDMDHENMFWYRQDPGLGLRLIYFSYDVKMKEKGDIPEGYSVSREKKERFSLILESASTNQTSMYLCASITRTGAFGELFFGEGSRLTVL.

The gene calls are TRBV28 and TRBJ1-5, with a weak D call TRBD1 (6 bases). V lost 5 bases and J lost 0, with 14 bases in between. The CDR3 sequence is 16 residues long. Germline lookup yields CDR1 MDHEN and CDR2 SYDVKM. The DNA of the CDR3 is TGTGCCAGCAGTCTCTACAGGGAGTATAGCAATCAGCCCCAGCATTTT. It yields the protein CASSLYREYSNQPQHF.

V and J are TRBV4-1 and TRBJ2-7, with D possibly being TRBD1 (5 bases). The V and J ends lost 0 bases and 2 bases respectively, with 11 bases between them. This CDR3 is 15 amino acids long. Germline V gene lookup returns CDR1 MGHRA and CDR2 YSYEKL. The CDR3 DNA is TGCGCCAGCAGCCAAGATCAGGGCAGTACCTACGAGCAGTACTTC. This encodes CASSQDQGSTYEQYF.

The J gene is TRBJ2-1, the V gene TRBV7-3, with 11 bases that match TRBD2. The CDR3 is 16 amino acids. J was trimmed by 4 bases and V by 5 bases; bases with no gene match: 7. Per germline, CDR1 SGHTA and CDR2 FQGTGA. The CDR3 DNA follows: TGTGCCAGCAGCAGCCCCGGGACTAGCGGATACAATGAGCAGTTCTTC. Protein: CASSSPGTSGYNEQFF. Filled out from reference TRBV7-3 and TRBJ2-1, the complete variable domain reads GAGVSQTPSNKVTEKGKYVELRCDPISGHTALYWYRQSLGQGPEFLIYFQGTGAADDSGLPNDRFFAVRPEGSVSTLKIQRTERGDSAVYLCASSSPGTSGYNEQFFGPGTRLTVL.

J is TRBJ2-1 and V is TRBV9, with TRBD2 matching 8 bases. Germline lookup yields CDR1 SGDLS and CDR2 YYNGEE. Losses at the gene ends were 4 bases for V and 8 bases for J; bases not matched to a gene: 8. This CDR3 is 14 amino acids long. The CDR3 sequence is CASSSGLGSDEQFF. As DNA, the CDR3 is TGTGCCAGCAGCTCGGGACTAGGCAGCGATGAGCAGTTCTTC.

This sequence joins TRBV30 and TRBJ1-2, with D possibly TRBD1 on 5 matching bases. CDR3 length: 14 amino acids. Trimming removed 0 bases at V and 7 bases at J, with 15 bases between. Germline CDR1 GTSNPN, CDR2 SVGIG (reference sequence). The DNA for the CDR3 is TGTGCCTGGAGTGTTGGGGCAGGCCGGGCTGGCTACACCTTC. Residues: CAWSVGAGRAGYTF. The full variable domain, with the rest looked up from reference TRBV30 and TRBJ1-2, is SQTIHQWPATLVQPVGSPLSLECTVEGTSNPNLYWYRQAAGRGLQLLFYSVGIGQISSEVPQNLSASRPQDRQFILSSKKLLLSDSGFYLCAWSVGAGRAGYTFGSGTRLTVV.

CDR3 DNA sequence: TGTGCCAGCAGCCCATACCCGGACGCCTACAATGAGCAGTTCTTC. This encodes CASSPYPDAYNEQFF. The chain links TRBV7-9 to TRBJ2-1; no clear D. V lost 5 bases and J lost 2, with 13 bases in between. CDR3 size: 15 residues. Germline V gives CDR1 SEHNR, CDR2 FQNEAQ (reference sequence).

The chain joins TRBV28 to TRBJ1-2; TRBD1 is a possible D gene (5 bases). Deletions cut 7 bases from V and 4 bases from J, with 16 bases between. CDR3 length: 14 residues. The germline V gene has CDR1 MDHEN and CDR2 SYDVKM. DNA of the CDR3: TGTGCCAGCAATGAGGGGACTCCTAGCTATGGCTACACCTTC. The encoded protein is CASNEGTPSYGYTF.